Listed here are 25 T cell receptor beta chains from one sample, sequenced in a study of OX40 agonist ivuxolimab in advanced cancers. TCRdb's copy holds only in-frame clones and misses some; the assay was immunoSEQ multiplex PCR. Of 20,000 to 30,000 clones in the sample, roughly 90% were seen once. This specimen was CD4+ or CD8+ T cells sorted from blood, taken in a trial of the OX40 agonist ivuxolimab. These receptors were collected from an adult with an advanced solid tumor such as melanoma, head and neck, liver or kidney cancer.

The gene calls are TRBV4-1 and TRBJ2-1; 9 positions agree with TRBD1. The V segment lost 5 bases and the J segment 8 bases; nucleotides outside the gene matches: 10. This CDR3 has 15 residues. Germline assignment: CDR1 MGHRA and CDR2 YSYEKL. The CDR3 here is CASSLPGQGGDEQFF. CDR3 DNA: TGCGCCAGCAGCTTGCCGGGACAGGGAGGAGATGAGCAGTTCTTC.

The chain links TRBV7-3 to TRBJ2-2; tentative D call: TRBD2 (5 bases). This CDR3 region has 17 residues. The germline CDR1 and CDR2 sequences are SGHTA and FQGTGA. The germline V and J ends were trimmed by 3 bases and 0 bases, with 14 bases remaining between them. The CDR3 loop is CASSLISGQTNTGELFF. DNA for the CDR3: TGTGCCAGCAGCTTGATCAGCGGCCAGACGAACACCGGGGAGCTGTTTTTT.

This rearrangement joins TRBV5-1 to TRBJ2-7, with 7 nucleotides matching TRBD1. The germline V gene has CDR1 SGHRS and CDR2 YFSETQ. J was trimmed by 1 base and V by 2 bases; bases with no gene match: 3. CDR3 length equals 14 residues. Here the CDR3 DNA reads TGCGCCAGCAGCTTAGGCAGGGGGTCCTACGAGCAGTACTTC. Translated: CASSLGRGSYEQYF.

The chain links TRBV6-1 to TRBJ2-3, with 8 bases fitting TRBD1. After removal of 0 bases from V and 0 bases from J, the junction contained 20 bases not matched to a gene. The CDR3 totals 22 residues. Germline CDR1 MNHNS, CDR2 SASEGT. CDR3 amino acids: CASSEARSWTGQGVASTDTQYF. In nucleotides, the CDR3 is TGTGCCAGCAGTGAAGCGCGCTCATGGACAGGGCAAGGGGTAGCTAGCACAGATACGCAGTATTTT.

CDR3 residues: CASSQDAGLLWEGYTF. CDR3 DNA sequence: TGTGCCAGCAGCCAAGATGCAGGGCTACTCTGGGAAGGCTACACCTTC. The genes are TRBV14 and TRBJ1-2; D might be TRBD1 (5 bases). CDR3 length: 16 residues. The germline V and J ends were trimmed by 0 bases and 8 bases, with 19 bases remaining between them. Germline CDR1 and CDR2: SGHDN and FVKESK.

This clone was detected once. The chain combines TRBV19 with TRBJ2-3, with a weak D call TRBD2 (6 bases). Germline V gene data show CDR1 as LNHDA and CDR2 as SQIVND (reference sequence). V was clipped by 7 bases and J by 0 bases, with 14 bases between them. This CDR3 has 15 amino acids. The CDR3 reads CASKGRWSSTDTQYF. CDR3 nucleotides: TGTGCCAGTAAAGGGAGGTGGAGTAGCACAGATACGCAGTATTTT.

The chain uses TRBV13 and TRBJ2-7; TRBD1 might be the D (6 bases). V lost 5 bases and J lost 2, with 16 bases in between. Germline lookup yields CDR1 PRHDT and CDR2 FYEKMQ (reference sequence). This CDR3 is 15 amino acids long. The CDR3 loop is CASSLRGSPPYEQYF. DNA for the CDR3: TGTGCCAGCAGCCTGAGGGGGAGCCCCCCCTACGAGCAGTACTTC. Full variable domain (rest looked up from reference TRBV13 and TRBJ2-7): AAGVIQSPRHLIKEKRETATLKCYPIPRHDTVYWYQQGPGQDPQFLISFYEKMQSDKGSIPDRFSAQQFSDYHSELNMSSLELGDSALYFCASSLRGSPPYEQYFGPGTRLTVT.

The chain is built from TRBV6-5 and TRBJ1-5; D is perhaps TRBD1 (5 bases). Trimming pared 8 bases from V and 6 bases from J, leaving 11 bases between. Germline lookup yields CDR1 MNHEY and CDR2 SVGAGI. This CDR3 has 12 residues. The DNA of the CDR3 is TGTGCCAGCGGGACGAGTGGTCAGCCCCAGCATTTT. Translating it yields CASGTSGQPQHF.

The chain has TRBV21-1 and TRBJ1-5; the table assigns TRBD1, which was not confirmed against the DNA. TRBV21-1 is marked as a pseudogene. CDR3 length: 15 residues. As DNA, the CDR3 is TGTGCCAGCAGCACCCGGGACAGGGCCAATCAGCCCCAGCATTTT. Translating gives CASSTRDRANQPQHF.

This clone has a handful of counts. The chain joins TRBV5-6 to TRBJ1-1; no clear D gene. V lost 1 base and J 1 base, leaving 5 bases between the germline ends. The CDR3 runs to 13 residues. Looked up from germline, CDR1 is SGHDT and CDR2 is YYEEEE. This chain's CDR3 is CASSLTPNTEAFF. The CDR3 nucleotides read TGTGCCAGCAGCTTGACTCCGAACACTGAAGCTTTCTTT.

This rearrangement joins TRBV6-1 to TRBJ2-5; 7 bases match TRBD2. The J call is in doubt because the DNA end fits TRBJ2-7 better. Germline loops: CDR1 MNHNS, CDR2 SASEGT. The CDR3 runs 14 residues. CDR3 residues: CASDTGGPTYEQYF. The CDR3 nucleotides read TGTGCCAGCGATACGGGGGGACCTACGTACGAGCAGTACTTC.

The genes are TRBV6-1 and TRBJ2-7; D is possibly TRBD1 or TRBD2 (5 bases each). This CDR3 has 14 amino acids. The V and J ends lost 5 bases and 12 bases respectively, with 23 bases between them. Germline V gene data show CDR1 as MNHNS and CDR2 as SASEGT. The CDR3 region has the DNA TGTGCCAGCAGTTCCGACGGGACCTACGAATCTGTGTACTTC. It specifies CASSSDGTYESVYF.

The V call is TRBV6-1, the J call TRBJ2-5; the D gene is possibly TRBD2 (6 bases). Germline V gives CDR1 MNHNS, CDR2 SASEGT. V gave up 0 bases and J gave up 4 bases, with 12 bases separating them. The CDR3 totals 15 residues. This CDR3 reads CASSEAPRGGETQYF. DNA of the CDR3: TGTGCCAGCAGTGAAGCGCCCCGGGGAGGAGAGACCCAGTACTTC.

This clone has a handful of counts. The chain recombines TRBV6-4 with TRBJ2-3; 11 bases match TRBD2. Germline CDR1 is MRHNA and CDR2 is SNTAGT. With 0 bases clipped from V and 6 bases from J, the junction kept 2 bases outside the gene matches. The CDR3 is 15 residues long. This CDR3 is CASSDSSGGADTQYF. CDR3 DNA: TGTGCCAGCAGTGACTCTAGCGGGGGGGCCGATACGCAGTATTTT.

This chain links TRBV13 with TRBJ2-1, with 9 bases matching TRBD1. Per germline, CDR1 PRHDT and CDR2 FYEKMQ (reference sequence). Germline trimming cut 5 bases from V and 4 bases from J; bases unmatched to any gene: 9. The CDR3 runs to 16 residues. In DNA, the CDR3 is TGTGCCAGCAGCACAGAGCGGACAGGGGTGTACAATGAGCAGTTCTTC. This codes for CASSTERTGVYNEQFF.

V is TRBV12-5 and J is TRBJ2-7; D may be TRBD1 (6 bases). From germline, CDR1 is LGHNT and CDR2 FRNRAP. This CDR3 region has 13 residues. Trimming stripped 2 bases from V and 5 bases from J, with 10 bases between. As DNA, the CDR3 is TGTGCTAGTGGTTTGCAGGACAGCCACGAGCAGTACTTC. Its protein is CASGLQDSHEQYF.

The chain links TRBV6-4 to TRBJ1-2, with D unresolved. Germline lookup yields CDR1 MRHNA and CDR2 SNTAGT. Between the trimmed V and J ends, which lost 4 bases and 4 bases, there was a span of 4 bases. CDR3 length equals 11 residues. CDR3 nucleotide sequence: TGTGCCAGCAGTGCCGGCTATGGCTACACCTTC. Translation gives CASSAGYGYTF.

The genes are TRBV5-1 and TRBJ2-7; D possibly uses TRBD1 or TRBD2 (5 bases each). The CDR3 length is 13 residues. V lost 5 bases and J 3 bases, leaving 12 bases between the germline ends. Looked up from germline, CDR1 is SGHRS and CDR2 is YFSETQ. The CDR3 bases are TGCGCCAGCAGTCCCGGGACGATCTACGAGCAGTACTTC. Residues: CASSPGTIYEQYF.

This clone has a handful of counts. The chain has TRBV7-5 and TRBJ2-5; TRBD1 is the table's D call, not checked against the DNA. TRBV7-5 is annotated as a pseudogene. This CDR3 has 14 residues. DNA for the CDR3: TGTGTCAGAAGTCCCCTTGGGGCTGAGGAGACCCAGTACTTC. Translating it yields CVRSPLGAEETQYF.

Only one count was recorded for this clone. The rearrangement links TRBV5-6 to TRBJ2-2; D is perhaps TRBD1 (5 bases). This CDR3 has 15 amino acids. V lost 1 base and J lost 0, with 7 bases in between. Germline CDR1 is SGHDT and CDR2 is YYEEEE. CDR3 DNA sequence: TGTGCCAGCAGCTTGACAGGTTCGAACACCGGGGAGCTGTTTTTT. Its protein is CASSLTGSNTGELFF.

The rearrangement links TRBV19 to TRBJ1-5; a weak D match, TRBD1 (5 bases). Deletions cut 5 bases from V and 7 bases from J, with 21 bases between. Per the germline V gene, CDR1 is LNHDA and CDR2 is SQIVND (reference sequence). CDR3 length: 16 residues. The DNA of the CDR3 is TGTGCCAGTAGTTTACCTGGGCCGGGAGAGGGGCAGCCCCAGCATTTT. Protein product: CASSLPGPGEGQPQHF.

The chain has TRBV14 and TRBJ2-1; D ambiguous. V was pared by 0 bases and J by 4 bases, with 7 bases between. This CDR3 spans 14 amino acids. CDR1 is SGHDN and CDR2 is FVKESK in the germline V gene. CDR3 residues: CASSQELSYNEQFF. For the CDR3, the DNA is TGTGCCAGCAGCCAAGAACTCTCTTACAATGAGCAGTTCTTC. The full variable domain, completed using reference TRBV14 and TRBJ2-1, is EAGVTQFPSHSVIEKGQTVTLRCDPISGHDNLYWYRRVMGKEIKFLLHFVKESKQDESGMPNNRFLAERTGGTYSTLKVQPAELEDSGVYFCASSQELSYNEQFFGPGTRLTVL.

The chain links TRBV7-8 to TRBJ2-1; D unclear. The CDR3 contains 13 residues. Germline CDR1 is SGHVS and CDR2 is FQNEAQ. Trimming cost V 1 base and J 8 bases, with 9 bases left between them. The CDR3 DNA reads TGTGCCAGCAGCTTAGTTCTGATTGATGAGCAGTTCTTC. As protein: CASSLVLIDEQFF.

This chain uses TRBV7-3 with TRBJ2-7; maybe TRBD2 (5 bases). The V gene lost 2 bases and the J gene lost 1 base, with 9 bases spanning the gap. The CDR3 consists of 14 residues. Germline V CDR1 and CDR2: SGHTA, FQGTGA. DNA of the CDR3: TGTGCCAGCAGCTTAGCGGGCCCGTCCTACGAGCAGTACTTC. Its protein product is CASSLAGPSYEQYF.

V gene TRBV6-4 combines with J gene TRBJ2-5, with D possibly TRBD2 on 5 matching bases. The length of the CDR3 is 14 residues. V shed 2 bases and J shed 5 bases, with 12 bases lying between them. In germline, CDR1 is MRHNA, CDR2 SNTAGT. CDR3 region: CASSDRAEAETQYF. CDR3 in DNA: TGTGCCAGCAGTGACCGAGCGGAGGCGGAGACCCAGTACTTC.